One sample yielded the 19 T cell receptor beta chains listed below, sequenced in a study of cytotoxic CD8 clonotypes in ibrutinib-treated CLL. The protocol was immunoSEQ multiplex PCR, while the TCRdb copy is restricted to in-frame clones and leaves out a portion. The profile covers 150,000 or so clones, with around 76% appearing a single time and about 5% taken by the ten largest. The sequenced sample was PBMCs, obtained after 24 months of ibrutinib treatment. Receptors were obtained from a human donor with chronic lymphocytic leukemia.

The V gene is TRBV28, the J gene TRBJ1-5; D is ambiguous. Germline V lookup: CDR1 MDHEN, CDR2 SYDVKM. Between the trimmed V and J ends, which lost 6 bases and 1 base, there was a span of 13 bases. The CDR3 sequence is 15 residues long. The CDR3 is CASSPGSGSNQPQHF. The CDR3 region has the DNA TGTGCCAGCAGCCCCGGTTCGGGGAGCAATCAGCCCCAGCATTTT.

This chain joins TRBV23-1 and TRBJ1-5; 7 bases line up with TRBD1. TRBV23-1 has ORF status, its function being uncertain. The CDR3 runs 17 residues. Germline trimming cut 3 bases from V and 2 bases from J; bases unmatched to any gene: 10. For the CDR3, the DNA is TGCGCCAGCAGTCAGCCTAGGGGGCCCGCCGGCAATCAGCCCCAGCATTTT. Amino acid sequence: CASSQPRGPAGNQPQHF.

The CDR3 spells CASSQQGANEQFF. The CDR3 nucleotides read TGCGCCAGCAGCCAACAGGGGGCCAATGAGCAGTTCTTC. The J gene is TRBJ2-1, the V gene TRBV4-3, with TRBD1 identical over 8 bases. CDR3 length: 13 residues. Trimming removed 2 bases from V and 6 bases from J; junction bases left unmatched: 0. In germline, CDR1 is LGHNA, CDR2 YSLEER.

The rearrangement links TRBV5-1 to TRBJ1-2; TRBD1 agrees at 8 bases. The germline CDR1 and CDR2 sequences are SGHRS and YFSETQ. The CDR3 sequence is 14 residues long. Trimming at V came to 2 bases and at J to 6 bases, leaving 6 bases not matched to a gene. The CDR3 reads CASSLRQGADGYTF. The CDR3 bases are TGCGCCAGCAGCTTAAGGCAGGGGGCTGATGGCTACACCTTC.

This clone was detected many times. The chain combines TRBV7-9 with TRBJ2-7; D is uncertain. Trimming cost V 3 bases and J 12 bases, with 12 bases left between them. There are 11 residues in the CDR3. Germline CDR1 is SEHNR and CDR2 is FQNEAQ (reference sequence). CDR3 region: CASSFGPHRYF. CDR3 bases: TGTGCCAGCAGCTTCGGACCGCATCGGTACTTC.

The rearrangement uses TRBV27 and TRBJ2-7, with a tentative D call TRBD2 (6 bases). V was shortened by 3 bases and J by 2 bases, with 17 bases between the two germline ends. This CDR3 spans 16 amino acids. CDR1 is MNHEY and CDR2 is SMNVEV in the germline V gene (reference sequence). The CDR3, as DNA: TGTGCCAGCAGTTTTTGGTCGGGGACTCCGCCCTACGAGCAGTACTTC. It yields the protein CASSFWSGTPPYEQYF.

In this sample, this clone turned up a few times. The chain carries TRBV5-6 and TRBJ1-2; D gene unclear. CDR1 is SGHDT, CDR2 YYEEEE, per germline. Trimming removed 0 bases at V and 3 bases at J, with 9 bases between. The CDR3 is 14 amino acids. CDR3 amino acids: CASSLGPWDYGYTF. CDR3 sequence (DNA): TGTGCCAGCAGCTTGGGGCCCTGGGACTATGGCTACACCTTC.

This clone has just one count. This chain links TRBV7-9 with TRBJ2-7; 10 positions agree with TRBD1. Germline assignment: CDR1 SEHNR and CDR2 FQNEAQ (reference sequence). The CDR3 is 16 amino acids. Losses at the gene ends were 5 bases for V and 2 bases for J; bases not matched to a gene: 9. The CDR3 region is CASSQGRDRGPYEQYF. In DNA form, the CDR3 reads TGTGCCAGCAGCCAGGGCCGGGACAGGGGCCCCTACGAGCAGTACTTC.

J is TRBJ2-4 and V is TRBV2; 8 bases line up with TRBD2. V lost 8 bases to trimming and J lost 6 bases; unmatched junction nucleotides: 9. Germline values: CDR1 SNHLY, CDR2 FYNNEI. The CDR3 covers 14 residues. For the CDR3, the DNA is TGTGCCAGCTGCCTGAGCGGGAGTGGAAACATTCAGTACTTC. Residues: CASCLSGSGNIQYF.

The chain has TRBV9 and TRBJ1-6; 10 bases fit TRBD1. Per the germline V gene, CDR1 is SGDLS and CDR2 is YYNGEE. The V and J ends lost 4 bases and 9 bases, in that order; junction bases with no gene match: 7. The CDR3 is 15 amino acids. As DNA, the CDR3 is TGTGCCAGCAGCCCAGAGACAGGGGGCGCTTCACCCCTCCACTTT. Translation: CASSPETGGASPLHF.

CDR3 residues: CASIWGSGGRETQYF. CDR3 sequence (DNA): TGTGCCAGCATCTGGGGTAGCGGGGGGCGGGAGACCCAGTACTTC. The chain recombines TRBV27 with TRBJ2-5; 10 bases are shared with TRBD2. After removal of 7 bases from V and 5 bases from J, the junction contained 10 bases not matched to a gene. This CDR3 contains 15 residues. In germline, CDR1 is MNHEY, CDR2 SMNVEV (reference sequence).

This rearrangement joins TRBV11-2 to TRBJ2-7, with unresolved D. V was pared by 1 base and J by 2 bases, with 9 bases between. The CDR3 loop spans 14 amino acids. Germline V gene sequence: CDR1 SGHAT, CDR2 FQNNGV. The CDR3, as DNA: TGTGCCAGCAGCTTAGCGGGCGGACCCTACGAGCAGTACTTC. Protein product: CASSLAGGPYEQYF.

In this sample, this clone turned up once. V and J are TRBV5-1 and TRBJ2-5, with 11 bases that match TRBD2. Looked up from germline, CDR1 is SGHRS and CDR2 is YFSETQ. The length of the CDR3 is 16 residues. V was clipped by 0 bases and J by 5 bases; unmatched bases: 6. CDR3 protein: CASSLGPASGGETQYF. The CDR3 DNA follows: TGCGCCAGCAGCTTGGGCCCGGCTAGCGGGGGGGAGACCCAGTACTTC.

The rearrangement links TRBV5-8 to TRBJ2-5; a weak D match, TRBD1 (6 bases). The germline V gene has CDR1 SGHTS and CDR2 YDEGEE. The CDR3 totals 12 residues. Deletions cut 9 bases from V and 3 bases from J, with 12 bases between. CDR3 sequence reads: CATGQLKETQYF. CDR3 coding DNA: TGTGCCACCGGACAGTTAAAAGAGACCCAGTACTTC.

V usage is TRBV5-1 and J usage is TRBJ1-6; 9 nucleotides align to TRBD1. The CDR3 totals 15 residues. CDR1 and CDR2 (germline): SGHRS, YFSETQ. Unmatched junction bases numbered 4, after V lost 4 bases and J lost 5 bases. CDR3 nucleotide sequence: TGCGCCAGCAGCCCCGGACAGGGGAATAATTCACCCCTCCACTTT. Protein: CASSPGQGNNSPLHF.

The V and J genes are TRBV19 and TRBJ1-1; D remains ambiguous. V was pared by 0 bases and J by 10 bases, with 12 bases between. CDR3 length: 13 residues. Germline CDR1 LNHDA, CDR2 SQIVND (reference sequence). The CDR3 region has the DNA TGTGCCAGTAGTATAGATCGGGTCGGCGTAGCTTTCTTT. Protein product: CASSIDRVGVAFF.

The gene calls are TRBV19 and TRBJ2-2; D gene unclear. CDR1 is LNHDA, CDR2 SQIVND, per germline (reference sequence). There are 14 residues in the CDR3. Trimming removed 5 bases from V and 7 bases from J, with 14 bases in between. For the CDR3, the DNA is TGTGCCAGTAGTTCGAGGACCGGGCACGGGGAGCTGTTTTTT. Amino acids: CASSSRTGHGELFF. The full variable domain, completed using reference TRBV19 and TRBJ2-2, is DGGITQSPKYLFRKEGQNVTLSCEQNLNHDAMYWYRQDPGQGLRLIYYSQIVNDFQKGDIAEGYSVSREKKESFPLTVTSAQKNPTAFYLCASSSRTGHGELFFGEGSRLTVL.

Only one count was recorded for this clone. The chain combines TRBV7-9 with TRBJ1-2; D is perhaps TRBD1 (5 bases). The V and J ends lost 5 bases and 8 bases respectively, with 15 bases between them. This CDR3 has 13 amino acids. Germline loops: CDR1 SEHNR, CDR2 FQNEAQ (reference sequence). The CDR3 here is CASSDQPWGGYTF. The CDR3 DNA sequence: TGTGCCAGCAGCGACCAGCCGTGGGGCGGCTACACCTTC.

J is TRBJ2-1 and V is TRBV9; 7 bases agree with TRBD2. Germline loops: CDR1 SGDLS, CDR2 YYNGEE. V gave up 4 bases and J gave up 9 bases; unmatched junction bases: 10. There are 14 residues in the CDR3. As DNA, the CDR3 is TGTGCCAGCAGCTCAGGACTAGTCGGGAGTGAGCAGTTCTTC. It translates to CASSSGLVGSEQFF.